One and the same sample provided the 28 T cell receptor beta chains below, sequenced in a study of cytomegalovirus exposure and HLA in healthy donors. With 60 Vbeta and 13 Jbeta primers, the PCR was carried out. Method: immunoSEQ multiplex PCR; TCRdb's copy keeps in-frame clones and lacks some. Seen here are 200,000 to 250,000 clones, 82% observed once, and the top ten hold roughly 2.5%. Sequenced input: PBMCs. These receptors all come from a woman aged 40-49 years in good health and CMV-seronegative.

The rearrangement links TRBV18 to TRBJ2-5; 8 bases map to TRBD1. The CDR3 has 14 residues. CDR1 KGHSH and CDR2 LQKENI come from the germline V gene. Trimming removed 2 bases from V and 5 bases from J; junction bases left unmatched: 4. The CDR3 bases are TGTGCCAGCTCACCAAGGACAGGGTGGGAGACCCAGTACTTC. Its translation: CASSPRTGWETQYF.

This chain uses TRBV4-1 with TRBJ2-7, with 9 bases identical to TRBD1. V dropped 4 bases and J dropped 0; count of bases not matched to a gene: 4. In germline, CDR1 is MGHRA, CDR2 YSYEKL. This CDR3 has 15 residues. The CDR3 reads CASSPGQGSSYEQYF. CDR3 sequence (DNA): TGCGCCAGCAGCCCGGGACAGGGAAGCTCCTACGAGCAGTACTTC.

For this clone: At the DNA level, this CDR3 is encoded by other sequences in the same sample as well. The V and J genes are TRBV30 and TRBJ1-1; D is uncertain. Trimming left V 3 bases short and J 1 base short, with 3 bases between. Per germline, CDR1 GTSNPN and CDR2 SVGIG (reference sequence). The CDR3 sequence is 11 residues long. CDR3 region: CAWSRNTEAFF. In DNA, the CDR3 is TGTGCCTGGAGCCGGAACACTGAAGCTTTCTTT.

The CDR3 sequence: CASSDRESNYGYTF. As DNA, the CDR3 is TGTGCCAGCAGTGACAGGGAATCCAACTATGGCTACACCTTC. V gene TRBV2 combines with J gene TRBJ1-2; D might be TRBD1 (5 bases). CDR3 length: 14 amino acids. Germline CDR1 SNHLY, CDR2 FYNNEI. V was cut by 3 bases and J by 2 bases, with 10 bases left in between.

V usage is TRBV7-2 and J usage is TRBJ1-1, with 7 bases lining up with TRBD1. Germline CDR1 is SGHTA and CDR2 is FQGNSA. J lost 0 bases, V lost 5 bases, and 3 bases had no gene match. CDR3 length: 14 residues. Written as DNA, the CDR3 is TGTGCCAGCAGCCGGGGACAGTTGAACACTGAAGCTTTCTTT. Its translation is CASSRGQLNTEAFF.

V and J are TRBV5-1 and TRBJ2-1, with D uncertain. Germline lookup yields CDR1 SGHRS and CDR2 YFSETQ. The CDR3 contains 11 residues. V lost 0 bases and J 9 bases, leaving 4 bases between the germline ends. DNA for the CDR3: TGCGCCAGCAGCTTGGCCTTTGAGCAGTTCTTC. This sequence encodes CASSLAFEQFF.

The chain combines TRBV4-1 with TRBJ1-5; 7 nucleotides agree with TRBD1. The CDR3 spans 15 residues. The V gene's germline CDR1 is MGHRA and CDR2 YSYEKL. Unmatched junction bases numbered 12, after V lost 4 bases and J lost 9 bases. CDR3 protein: CASSRLPTTGTPQHF. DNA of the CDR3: TGCGCCAGCAGCCGCCTACCCACGACAGGGACGCCCCAGCATTTT.

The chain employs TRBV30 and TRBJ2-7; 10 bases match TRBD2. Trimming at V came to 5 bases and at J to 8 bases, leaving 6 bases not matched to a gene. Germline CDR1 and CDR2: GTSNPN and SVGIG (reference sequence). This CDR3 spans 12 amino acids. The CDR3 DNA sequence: TGTGCCTGGGTTATAGCGGGAGGTAAGCAGTACTTC. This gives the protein CAWVIAGGKQYF.

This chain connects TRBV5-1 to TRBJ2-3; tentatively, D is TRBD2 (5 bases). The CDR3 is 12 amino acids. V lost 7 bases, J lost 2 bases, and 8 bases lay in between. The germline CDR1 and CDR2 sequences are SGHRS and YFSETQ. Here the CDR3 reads CASYGITDTQYF. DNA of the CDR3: TGCGCCAGCTACGGGATCACAGATACGCAGTATTTT.

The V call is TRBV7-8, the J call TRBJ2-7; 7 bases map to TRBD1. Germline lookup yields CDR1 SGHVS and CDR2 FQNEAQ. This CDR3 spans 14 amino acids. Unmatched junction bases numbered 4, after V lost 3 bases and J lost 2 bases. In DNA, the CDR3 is TGTGCCAGCAGCTTTCGGACAGGAACCTACGAGCAGTACTTC. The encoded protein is CASSFRTGTYEQYF.

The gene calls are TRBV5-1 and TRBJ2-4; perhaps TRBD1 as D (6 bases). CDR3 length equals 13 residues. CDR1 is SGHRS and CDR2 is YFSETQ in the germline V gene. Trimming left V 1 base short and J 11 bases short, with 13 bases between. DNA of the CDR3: TGCGCCAGCAGCTTGCTAACGGGACATGTTCAGTACTTC. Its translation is CASSLLTGHVQYF.

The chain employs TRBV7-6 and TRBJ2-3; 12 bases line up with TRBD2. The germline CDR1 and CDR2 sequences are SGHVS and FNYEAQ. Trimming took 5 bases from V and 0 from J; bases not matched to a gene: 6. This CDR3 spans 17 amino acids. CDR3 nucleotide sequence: TGTGCCAGCAGCAAACTAGCGGGAGGCACTAGCACAGATACGCAGTATTTT. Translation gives CASSKLAGGTSTDTQYF.

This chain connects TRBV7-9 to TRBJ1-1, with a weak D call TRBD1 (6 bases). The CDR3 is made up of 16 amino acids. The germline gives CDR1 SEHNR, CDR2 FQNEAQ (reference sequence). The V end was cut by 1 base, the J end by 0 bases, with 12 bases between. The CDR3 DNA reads TGTGCCAGCAGCTTAGTAGGGGGACCCTTGAACACTGAAGCTTTCTTT. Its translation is CASSLVGGPLNTEAFF.

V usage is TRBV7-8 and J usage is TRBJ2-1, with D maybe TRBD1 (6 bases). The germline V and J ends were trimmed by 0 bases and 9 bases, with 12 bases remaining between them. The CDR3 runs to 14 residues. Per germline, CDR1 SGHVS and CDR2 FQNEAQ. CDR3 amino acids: CASSLAGGRGEQFF. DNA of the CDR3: TGTGCCAGCAGCTTAGCAGGGGGTCGGGGTGAGCAGTTCTTC.

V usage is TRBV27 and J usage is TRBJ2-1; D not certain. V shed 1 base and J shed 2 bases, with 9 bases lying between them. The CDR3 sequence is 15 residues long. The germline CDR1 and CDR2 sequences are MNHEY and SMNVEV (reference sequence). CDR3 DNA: TGTGCCAGCAGTTTATTCCAGAAAACCTACAATGAGCAGTTCTTC. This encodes CASSLFQKTYNEQFF.

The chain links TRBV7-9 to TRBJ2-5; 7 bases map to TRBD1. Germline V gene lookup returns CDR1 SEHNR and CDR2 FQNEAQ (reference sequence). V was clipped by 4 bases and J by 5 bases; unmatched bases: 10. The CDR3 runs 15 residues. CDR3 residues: CASSSIKGASETQYF. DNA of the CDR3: TGTGCCAGCAGCTCCATAAAGGGGGCTAGCGAGACCCAGTACTTC.

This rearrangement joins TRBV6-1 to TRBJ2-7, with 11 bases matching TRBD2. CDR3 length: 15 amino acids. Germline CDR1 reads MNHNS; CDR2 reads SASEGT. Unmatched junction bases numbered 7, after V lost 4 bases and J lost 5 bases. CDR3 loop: CASSGVAGGLDEQYF. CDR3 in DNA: TGTGCCAGCAGTGGAGTAGCGGGAGGGTTGGACGAGCAGTACTTC.

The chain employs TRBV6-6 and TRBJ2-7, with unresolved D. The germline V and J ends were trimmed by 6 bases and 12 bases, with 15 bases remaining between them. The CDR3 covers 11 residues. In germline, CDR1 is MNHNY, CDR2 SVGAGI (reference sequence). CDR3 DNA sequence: TGTGCCAGCAGAGAAAGCATCGCAATGTACTTC. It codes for CASRESIAMYF.

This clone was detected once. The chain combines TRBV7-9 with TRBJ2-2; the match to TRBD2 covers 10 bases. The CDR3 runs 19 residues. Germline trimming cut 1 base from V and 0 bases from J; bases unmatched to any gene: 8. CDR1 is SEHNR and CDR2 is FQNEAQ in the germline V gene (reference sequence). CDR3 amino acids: CASSLGVGTSVANTGELFF. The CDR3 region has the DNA TGTGCCAGCAGCTTAGGAGTCGGGACTAGCGTCGCGAACACCGGGGAGCTGTTTTTT. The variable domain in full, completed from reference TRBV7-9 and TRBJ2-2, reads DTGVSQNPRHKITKRGQNVTFRCDPISEHNRLYWYRQTLGQGPEFLTYFQNEAQLEKSRLLSDRFSAERPKGSFSTLEIQRTEQGDSAMYLCASSLGVGTSVANTGELFFGEGSRLTVL.

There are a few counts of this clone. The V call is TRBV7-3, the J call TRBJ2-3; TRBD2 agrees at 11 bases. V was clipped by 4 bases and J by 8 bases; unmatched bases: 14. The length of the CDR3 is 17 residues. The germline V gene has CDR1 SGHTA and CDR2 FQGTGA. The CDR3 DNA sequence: TGTGCCAGCAGCTCCCTGAAAATAGCGGGAGGGCATACTACGCAGTATTTT. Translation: CASSSLKIAGGHTTQYF.

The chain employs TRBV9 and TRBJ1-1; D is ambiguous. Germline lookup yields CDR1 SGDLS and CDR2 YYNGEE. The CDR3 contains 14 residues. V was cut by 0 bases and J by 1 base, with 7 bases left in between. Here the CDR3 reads CASSVASGNTEAFF. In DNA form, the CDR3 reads TGTGCCAGCAGCGTAGCTAGCGGGAACACTGAAGCTTTCTTT.

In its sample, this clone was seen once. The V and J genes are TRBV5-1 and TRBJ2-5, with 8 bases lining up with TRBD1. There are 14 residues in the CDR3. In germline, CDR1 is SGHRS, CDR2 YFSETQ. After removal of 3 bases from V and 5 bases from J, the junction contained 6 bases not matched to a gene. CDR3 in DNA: TGCGCCAGCAGCTGGACAGGGTACGGGGAGACCCAGTACTTC. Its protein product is CASSWTGYGETQYF.

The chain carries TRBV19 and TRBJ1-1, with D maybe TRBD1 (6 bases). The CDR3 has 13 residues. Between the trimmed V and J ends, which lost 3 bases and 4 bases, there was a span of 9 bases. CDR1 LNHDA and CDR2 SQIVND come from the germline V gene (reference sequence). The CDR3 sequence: CASSITGFTEAFF. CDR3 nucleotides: TGTGCCAGTAGTATCACAGGGTTCACTGAAGCTTTCTTT.

CDR3 amino acids: CASSPPGLYSYEQYF. CDR3 bases: TGTGCCAGCAGCCCTCCGGGACTCTACTCCTACGAGCAGTACTTC. The rearrangement links TRBV7-9 to TRBJ2-7, with D tentatively TRBD2 (6 bases). V was clipped by 5 bases and J by 0 bases, with 14 bases between them. From germline, CDR1 is SEHNR and CDR2 FQNEAQ (reference sequence). CDR3 size: 15 residues.

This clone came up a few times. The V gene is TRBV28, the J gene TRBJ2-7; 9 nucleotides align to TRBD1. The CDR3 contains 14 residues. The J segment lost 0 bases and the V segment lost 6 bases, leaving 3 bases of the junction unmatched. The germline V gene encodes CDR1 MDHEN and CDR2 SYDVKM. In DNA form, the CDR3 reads TGTGCCAGCAGATCGACAGGGGGCTCCTACGAGCAGTACTTC. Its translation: CASRSTGGSYEQYF.

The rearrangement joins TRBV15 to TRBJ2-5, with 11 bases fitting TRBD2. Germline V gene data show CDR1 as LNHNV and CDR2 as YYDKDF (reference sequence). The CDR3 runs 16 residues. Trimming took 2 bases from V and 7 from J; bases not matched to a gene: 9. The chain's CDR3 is CATSRPVAGGRGTQYF. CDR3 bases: TGTGCCACCAGCAGACCCGTAGCGGGAGGGCGTGGGACCCAGTACTTC.

For the CDR3, the DNA is TGTGCCAGTAGTATCGTGGTAGGACAGCCCTACGAGCAGTACTTC. Translated: CASSIVVGQPYEQYF. This chain uses TRBV19 with TRBJ2-7; tentatively, D is TRBD1 (6 bases). CDR1 and CDR2 (germline): LNHDA, SQIVND (reference sequence). CDR3 length equals 15 residues. Trimming pared 3 bases from V and 2 bases from J, leaving 14 bases between. Together with reference TRBV19 and TRBJ2-7, the CDR3 gives the full variable domain: DGGITQSPKYLFRKEGQNVTLSCEQNLNHDAMYWYRQDPGQGLRLIYYSQIVNDFQKGDIAEGYSVSREKKESFPLTVTSAQKNPTAFYLCASSIVVGQPYEQYFGPGTRLTVT.

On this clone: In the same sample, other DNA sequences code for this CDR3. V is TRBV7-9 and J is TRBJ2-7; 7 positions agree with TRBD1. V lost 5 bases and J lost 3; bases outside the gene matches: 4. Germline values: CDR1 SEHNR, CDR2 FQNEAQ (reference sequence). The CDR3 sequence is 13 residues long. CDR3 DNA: TGTGCCAGCAGCCTCGCAGGGGGCTACGAGCAGTACTTC. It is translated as CASSLAGGYEQYF.